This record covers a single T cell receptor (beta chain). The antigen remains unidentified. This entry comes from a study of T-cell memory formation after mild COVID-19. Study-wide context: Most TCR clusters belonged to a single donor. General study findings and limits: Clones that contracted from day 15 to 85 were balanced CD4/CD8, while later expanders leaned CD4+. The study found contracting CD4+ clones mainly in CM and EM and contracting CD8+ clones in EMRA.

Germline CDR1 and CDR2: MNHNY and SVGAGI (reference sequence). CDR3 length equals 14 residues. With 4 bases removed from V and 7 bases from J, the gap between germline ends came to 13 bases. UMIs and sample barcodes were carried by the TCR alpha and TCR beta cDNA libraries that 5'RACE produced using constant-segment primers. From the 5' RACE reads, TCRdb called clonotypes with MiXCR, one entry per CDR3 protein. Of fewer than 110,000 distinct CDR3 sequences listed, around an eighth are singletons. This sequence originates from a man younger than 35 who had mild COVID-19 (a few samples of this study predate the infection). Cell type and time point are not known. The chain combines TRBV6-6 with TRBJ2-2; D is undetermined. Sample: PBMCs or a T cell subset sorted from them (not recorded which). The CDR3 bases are TGTGCCAGCAGTTCCCACGGGCCGTTCGGGGAGCTGTTTTTT. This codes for CASSSHGPFGELFF.